The 3 T cell receptor beta chains below all came from one sample that was sequenced in a study of CD8+ T cells in alopecia areata. It was cDNA, reverse transcribed from extracted RNA, that served as the sequencing template. Sequencing was performed with immunoSEQ multiplex PCR; in TCRdb, only in-frame clones are kept and a portion is missing. Of 150,000 to 200,000 clones listed, around 60% are singletons. Regarding treatment: oral pan-JAK inhibitor, 5-10 mg twice daily. Source: CD4+ T cells sorted from blood, taken around week 47, from a patient treated with tofacitinib. The receptor source for this set is a human donor with alopecia areata.

A few counts support this clone. The CDR3 sequence is CAWHPSSYNEQFF. DNA of the CDR3: TGTGCCTGGCATCCCAGCTCCTACAATGAGCAGTTCTTC. This chain links TRBV30 with TRBJ2-1, with D hard to call. The CDR3 consists of 13 residues. CDR1 GTSNPN and CDR2 SVGIG come from the germline V gene (reference sequence). V was clipped by 5 bases and J by 0 bases, with 8 bases between them. Combining the CDR3 with reference TRBV30 and TRBJ2-1 gives the whole variable domain SQTIHQWPATLVQPVGSPLSLECTVEGTSNPNLYWYRQAAGRGLQLLFYSVGIGQISSEVPQNLSASRPQDRQFILSSKKLLLSDSGFYLCAWHPSSYNEQFFGPGTRLTVL.

The V and J genes are TRBV4-3 and TRBJ2-3; D not resolved. V lost 7 bases to trimming and J lost 2 bases, with 16 bases between them. The germline CDR1 and CDR2 sequences are LGHNA and YSLEER. The CDR3 is made up of 15 amino acids. CDR3 protein: CASTLPFRNTDTQYF. The CDR3 DNA reads as TGCGCCAGCACCTTACCGTTCAGGAACACAGATACGCAGTATTTT.

The chain joins TRBV18 to TRBJ2-7, with D maybe TRBD2 (6 bases). The CDR3 loop spans 14 amino acids. CDR1 is KGHSH, CDR2 LQKENI, per germline. V dropped 3 bases and J dropped 1 base, with 10 bases sitting between them. This CDR3 is CASSPGRESYEQYF. In nucleotides, the CDR3 is TGTGCCAGCTCACCGGGGCGGGAATCCTACGAGCAGTACTTC.